This T cell receptor beta chain was retrieved from a study of T cell responses to AZD1222 COVID-19 vaccine. Study-wide findings and caveats: Regions 160-218 and 743-854 held dominance among vaccine-associated CD4 TCRs, which spanned spike. The breadth and depth of Spike-specific TCRs increased once two AZD1222 doses had been given. Within unmutated variant regions lay the reported targets of nearly half of spike-specific TCRs. Clonal diversity was possibly underestimated; the donors were predominantly white British and more often female.

Germline V gene sequence: CDR1 SEHNR, CDR2 FQNEAQ (reference sequence). The CDR3 is 13 amino acids. V lost 5 bases to trimming and J lost 4 bases; unmatched junction nucleotides: 4. As regards this clone: The antigen is not known.

Sequenced by immunoSEQ multiplex PCR; TCRdb stores in-frame clones only, minus some. The sample lists approximately 80,000 clones; approximately 85% were seen once. The rearrangement joins TRBV7-9 to TRBJ1-2; 7 bases fit TRBD1. This TCR was recovered from an adult who received the AZD1222 COVID-19 vaccine. Sample: peripheral blood, taken 28 days after the second AZD1222 dose. The chain's CDR3 is CASSPGQSYGYTF. Written as DNA, the CDR3 is TGTGCCAGCAGCCCGGGACAGTCCTATGGCTACACCTTC.